The 20 T cell receptor beta chains below come from one sample, sequenced in a study of T cell changes during pregnancy in multiple sclerosis. Using immunoSEQ multiplex PCR, the repertoire was profiled, and TCRdb retains in-frame clones only, with some absent. This sample has approximately 63,000 clones, with roughly 91% found just once. This sample comprised peripheral blood, obtained after pregnancy. The receptors were gathered from a female donor in good health, enrolled as a control in a pregnancy study.

The chain couples TRBV13 to TRBJ2-7; the D gene is possibly TRBD1 (6 bases). Trimming removed 3 bases at V and 3 bases at J, with 12 bases between. The CDR3 covers 14 residues. The germline CDR1 and CDR2 sequences are PRHDT and FYEKMQ (reference sequence). The CDR3 region has the DNA TGTGCCAGCAGCTTTGGGGACACCCTCTACGAGCAGTACTTC. Translating it yields CASSFGDTLYEQYF.

This clone has just one count. At one boundary the junction diverges from the germline segment, which might be a read error. The V gene is TRBV7-7, the J gene TRBJ2-3; a possible D gene is TRBD1 (6 bases). The CDR3 is 15 amino acids. CDR1 SSHAT and CDR2 FNYEAQ come from the germline V gene (reference sequence). CDR3 sequence (DNA): TGTGCTAGCAGTCCAACTCAGGGGCGCACAGATACGCAGTATTTT. Translating it yields CASSPTQGRTDTQYF.

The V gene is TRBV4-3, the J gene TRBJ2-1; TRBD2 matches at 7 bases. V was pared by 2 bases and J by 8 bases, with 6 bases of the junction left unmatched. The germline gives CDR1 LGHNA, CDR2 YSLEER. The CDR3 extends over 14 amino acids. The CDR3, as DNA: TGCGCCAGCAGCCAACGTTCCCGGGGGGATGAGCAGTTCTTC. As protein: CASSQRSRGDEQFF.

The chain links TRBV5-6 to TRBJ1-1; the D gene is possibly TRBD1 (5 bases). The CDR3 sequence is 15 residues long. Per the germline V gene, CDR1 is SGHDT and CDR2 is YYEEEE. V was clipped by 5 bases and J by 4 bases, with 18 bases between them. CDR3 protein: CASRRDSRTLTEAFF. In DNA form, the CDR3 reads TGTGCCAGCAGGCGGGACTCCCGAACACTCACTGAAGCTTTCTTT.

The chain carries TRBV7-2 and TRBJ1-3; D perhaps matches TRBD1 (6 bases). The CDR3 sequence is 17 residues long. The germline gives CDR1 SGHTA, CDR2 FQGNSA. Trimming removed 3 bases from V and 0 bases from J, with 15 bases in between. CDR3: CASSFRGGAFSGNTIYF. The CDR3 region has the DNA TGTGCCAGCAGCTTCCGCGGGGGGGCTTTCTCTGGAAACACCATATATTTT. The whole variable domain, remainder taken from reference TRBV7-2 and TRBJ1-3, is GAGVSQSPSNKVTEKGKDVELRCDPISGHTALYWYRQSLGQGLEFLIYFQGNSAPDKSGLPSDRFSAERTGGSVSTLTIQRTQQEDSAVYLCASSFRGGAFSGNTIYFGEGSWLTVV.

V is TRBV4-1 and J is TRBJ2-7, with 11 bases that match TRBD2. V gave up 0 bases and J gave up 2 bases; unmatched junction bases: 9. Germline CDR1 reads MGHRA; CDR2 reads YSYEKL. This CDR3 region has 18 residues. The CDR3 loop reads CASSQESSGGSNPYEQYF. Written as DNA, the CDR3 is TGCGCCAGCAGCCAAGAGTCTAGCGGGGGGTCGAACCCCTACGAGCAGTACTTC.

The V gene is TRBV11-3, the J gene TRBJ2-5, with 7 positions matching TRBD2. Germline CDR1 is SGHNT and CDR2 is YENEEA. This CDR3 comprises 15 residues. Trimming at V came to 1 base and at J to 2 bases, leaving 4 bases not matched to a gene. In DNA form, the CDR3 reads TGTGCCAGCAGCTTAGTTCCGCGGGGGCAAGAGACCCAGTACTTC. This translates into CASSLVPRGQETQYF.

The chain has TRBV11-3 and TRBJ2-1; 8 nucleotides line up with TRBD1. The CDR3 has 15 amino acids. With V trimmed by 3 bases and J by 4 bases, 5 bases remained unmatched. Germline loops: CDR1 SGHNT, CDR2 YENEEA. In DNA, the CDR3 is TGTGCCAGCAGCTTGACAGGGGATGTTTACAATGAGCAGTTCTTC. This encodes CASSLTGDVYNEQFF.

This clone was observed many times. The V gene is TRBV6-4, the J gene TRBJ2-1, with 11 bases identical to TRBD2. Looked up from germline, CDR1 is MRHNA and CDR2 is SNTAGT. With V trimmed by 0 bases and J by 6 bases, 1 base remained unmatched. CDR3 length equals 15 residues. The CDR3 spells CASSDSSGGANEQFF. CDR3 bases: TGTGCCAGCAGTGACTCTAGCGGGGGGGCCAATGAGCAGTTCTTC.

The genes are TRBV7-9 and TRBJ2-5; no clear D gene. Germline V gene sequence: CDR1 SEHNR, CDR2 FQNEAQ (reference sequence). The CDR3 covers 15 residues. Deletions cut 4 bases from V and 5 bases from J, with 17 bases between. The CDR3 DNA follows: TGTGCCAGCAGCTCCACCCTCGCCCCCGGGGAGACCCAGTACTTC. Translating it yields CASSSTLAPGETQYF.

The chain joins TRBV2 to TRBJ1-2; D gene unclear. CDR1 is SNHLY and CDR2 is FYNNEI in the germline V gene. The CDR3 extends over 13 amino acids. V lost 0 bases, J lost 4 bases, and 6 bases lay in between. The CDR3 DNA reads as TGTGCCAGCAGTGAAGCCGGTTTCTATGGCTACACCTTC. This codes for CASSEAGFYGYTF.

The chain couples TRBV7-3 to TRBJ2-5; D possibly corresponds to TRBD1 (5 bases). Trimming took 5 bases from V and 3 from J, leaving 10 bases between them. The germline V gene encodes CDR1 SGHTA and CDR2 FQGTGA. This CDR3 comprises 13 residues. CDR3 amino acids: CASSQTEKETQYF. CDR3 in DNA: TGTGCCAGCAGCCAGACAGAAAAAGAGACCCAGTACTTC.

The V call is TRBV19, the J call TRBJ2-2, with a tentative D call TRBD1 (7 bases). Germline CDR1 is LNHDA and CDR2 is SQIVND (reference sequence). V was pared by 0 bases and J by 3 bases, with 14 bases between. The CDR3 covers 17 residues. CDR3: CASSIDRRDRHTGELFF. The CDR3 DNA sequence: TGTGCCAGTAGTATAGATAGGAGGGACAGACACACCGGGGAGCTGTTTTTT.

The V and J genes are TRBV27 and TRBJ2-2; D is uncertain. V was clipped by 0 bases and J by 3 bases, with 5 bases between them. The length of the CDR3 is 14 residues. CDR1 is MNHEY, CDR2 SMNVEV, per germline (reference sequence). Written as DNA, the CDR3 is TGTGCCAGCAGTTTATCGACTTACACCGGGGAGCTGTTTTTT. It specifies CASSLSTYTGELFF.

J is TRBJ1-4 and V is TRBV19; the D gene is possibly TRBD1 (5 bases). Germline CDR1 is LNHDA and CDR2 is SQIVND (reference sequence). The V and J ends lost 3 bases and 8 bases respectively, with 19 bases between them. The CDR3 length is 16 residues. The CDR3 loop is CASSIGGVSVGEKLFF. For the CDR3, the DNA is TGTGCCAGTAGTATCGGGGGAGTCTCGGTCGGGGAAAAACTGTTTTTT.

The V and J genes are TRBV4-2 and TRBJ2-3; 10 bases map to TRBD2. The CDR3 consists of 15 residues. V lost 5 bases and J lost 4; bases outside the gene matches: 6. Germline CDR1 reads LGHNA; CDR2 reads YNFKEQ. In DNA, the CDR3 is TGTGCCAGCAGCTTAGCGGGGGGTATGGCAGATACGCAGTATTTT. It is translated as CASSLAGGMADTQYF.

V usage is TRBV7-3 and J usage is TRBJ2-7; TRBD2 agrees at 8 bases. Germline CDR1 and CDR2: SGHTA and FQGTGA. V lost 3 bases, J lost 3 bases, and 1 base stayed unmatched. The CDR3 has 13 amino acids. CDR3 sequence (DNA): TGTGCCAGCAGCTTGGGACTAGGCTACGAGCAGTACTTC. This encodes CASSLGLGYEQYF.

This rearrangement joins TRBV19 to TRBJ1-2; maybe TRBD1 (5 bases). Germline V gives CDR1 LNHDA, CDR2 SQIVND (reference sequence). This CDR3 has 15 amino acids. V shed 0 bases and J shed 8 bases, with 16 bases lying between them. The CDR3 DNA sequence: TGTGCCAGTAGTATAGACCGGGACGCGACTAGAGGCTACACCTTC. This gives the protein CASSIDRDATRGYTF. Full variable domain (outside the CDR3, taken from reference TRBV19 and TRBJ1-2): DGGITQSPKYLFRKEGQNVTLSCEQNLNHDAMYWYRQDPGQGLRLIYYSQIVNDFQKGDIAEGYSVSREKKESFPLTVTSAQKNPTAFYLCASSIDRDATRGYTFGSGTRLTVV.

This chain links TRBV2 with TRBJ2-7; 10 bases match TRBD2. The CDR3 contains 16 residues. Trimming removed 3 bases from V and 1 base from J; junction bases left unmatched: 6. The germline gives CDR1 SNHLY, CDR2 FYNNEI. CDR3 residues: CASSEYGTSASYEQYF. The CDR3, as DNA: TGTGCCAGCAGTGAGTACGGGACTAGCGCTTCCTACGAGCAGTACTTC.

This clone has just a few counts. The chain links TRBV19 to TRBJ1-5; no firm D call. The CDR3 sequence is 14 residues long. CDR1 and CDR2 (germline): LNHDA, SQIVND (reference sequence). V lost 0 bases and J lost 7, with 10 bases in between. The CDR3 bases are TGTGCCAGTAGTATAGAAAGGAGTGGGCAGCCCCAGCATTTT. This translates into CASSIERSGQPQHF.